The sequence of this TCR beta chain was determined in a study of cytomegalovirus exposure and HLA in healthy donors. Study-wide context: From donors who were HLA-typed, an early data release held approximately 80 million unique TCRs. Study findings and constraints: According to a later analysis, most TCR beta chains associated with CMV appeared HLA-restricted.

Amplification used 60 Vbeta primers and 13 Jbeta primers. The method was immunoSEQ multiplex PCR; TCRdb's version includes in-frame clones alone and lacks a portion of them. The table records about 120,000 clones, 50% to 65% of them present only once. Looked up from germline, CDR1 is SGHTA and CDR2 is FQGNSA. V gave up 2 bases and J gave up 8 bases, with 7 bases separating them. This CDR3 has 12 amino acids. Remarks on this clone: Antigen specificity is unknown.

The clonotype comes from a man aged 35 to 55 in good health and CMV-seropositive. This sequence joins TRBV7-2 and TRBJ2-1; no firm D call. The source material was PBMCs. In DNA form, the CDR3 reads TGTGCCAGCAGCTTACCTGCGGATGAGCAGTTCTTC. Translation gives CASSLPADEQFF.